Reported below is one TCR beta chain. A single count supports this clone. Its binding antigen is unknown. No quality values exist for individual bases; no much larger clone is one base distant. This specimen belongs to a study of cytomegalovirus exposure and HLA in healthy donors (dated 2017 in TCRdb). Study-wide context: In an earlier analysis of fewer than 750 of the donors, 276 Gb of sequence data and 117 million unique TCR beta sequences from about 179 million T cells were reported. Approximately 330 gigabases of sequencing data and 70 million to 100 million unique TCR sequences made up an early release that covered several hundred HLA-typed donors. Among the roughly 430 genotyped donors, 81% belonged to the genetic ancestry cluster associated with self-reported Caucasian donors. The study was designed to test whether signatures of past pathogen exposure could be identified by cataloging public T cell receptors. The study profiled the T cell repertoires of approximately 700 subjects by immunosequencing and related them to cytomegalovirus serostatus. In addition to the first cohort of 666 subjects, a separate validation cohort of 120 different subjects was used. The study combined high-throughput TCR immunosequencing, statistical association of individual TCRs with disease status, and machine learning to predict cytomegalovirus infection status. A later analysis re-analyzed previously published TCR beta repertoires from several hundred donors and added high-resolution HLA genotyping to study TCR occurrence patterns. Rather than using new phenotypic data, the later analysis identified candidate immune exposures from TCR beta sequences and from how often those sequences occurred across donors. An earlier analysis of 587 of the donors used high-throughput TCR beta sequencing to judge whether each TCR beta V gene segment behaved as functional or pseudogenic. Donor age, sex, ethnicity and CMV serostatus were compiled alongside the repertoire data. In a later genetic analysis, genome-wide SNP genotypes for about 55% of the 666 donors were used, and that subset was treated as a discovery cohort. Every repertoire in the discovery cohort had been generated on one and the same sequencing platform. Class I and class II HLA loci were covered by the typing at four-digit resolution. Typing coverage varied by locus: roughly 620-640 donors for A, B, C, DRB1 and DQB1; approximately 560 for DQA1; about 600 for DPA1; roughly 470 for DPB1. Roughly 5 DR-DQ haplotypes were handled as single units for association and clustering because linkage in the cohort was strong. Across about 380 genotyped donors of the cohort, an average of about 240,000 unique TCR beta nucleotide sequences per donor were sequenced, and 15% to 20% of those sequences were non-productive.

In total, just over 650 healthy bone marrow donors made up the cohort. All cohort members were sampled while nominally healthy, although unrecorded immune exposures were likely present. The donor was CMV seropositive and belonged to the group of 270 or so seropositive cohort members. Every donor gave a peripheral blood sample, and the peripheral blood mononuclear cells from that sample were used for TCR beta sequencing. The Qiagen DNeasy Blood Extraction Kit was used to extract genomic DNA from the blood cell samples. The full study reports these points: Linkage disequilibrium might explain the correlated functional status among segregating V segments, but an unknown experimental factor could not be excluded. According to a later analysis, TCR association rates differed among HLA loci, with DRB1 alleles showing the most associated TCRs and HLA-C alleles showing the fewest. A cluster of highly shared sequence variants was judged likely to be a technical artifact of the sequencing pipeline. While some public TCRs were present in many individuals, most TCR sequences turned up only very rarely across donors. In a later genetic analysis, a missense DCLRE1C variant was associated with V-gene and J-gene trimming of TCR beta chains, and the association was replicated in an independent cohort. Sequencing depth was assumed to be roughly uniform across donors in the presence/absence analyses, though that assumption may not hold. The study listed over 150 TCR beta chains as associated with cytomegalovirus. The classifier was reported to diagnose cytomegalovirus status with high specificity and sensitivity in both the original cohort and the validation cohort. Specific HLA alleles were associated with roughly 17,000 TCR beta sequences at a false discovery rate of 0.05 in a later analysis. In a later analysis, most CMV-associated TCR beta chains were found to appear HLA-restricted, with HLA associations seemingly driven largely by CMV exposure. A further reported finding was that TCR beta sequences accurately predicted the HLA-A and HLA-B alleles for most subjects in the first cohort. When HLA alleles, especially DR and DQ, strongly co-occurred, TCR associations were difficult to assign to individual alleles. In vitro tests confirmed that a few of the cytomegalovirus-associated TCR beta chains recognize cytomegalovirus antigens. In a later analysis, several top co-occurrence clusters were reported to appear linked to parvovirus B19, influenza, CMV and Epstein-Barr virus. Immune exposure information for the cohort was limited to CMV serostatus. The authors suggested that the approach could potentially be generalized to other disease states and immunological phenotypes. The earlier analysis of about 600 of the donors excluded around 17 rarely observed V segments, including chromosome 9 orphons, because counts were too low. According to a later genetic analysis, donors in an Asian-associated ancestry cluster had fewer N-insertions in productive TCRs than the approximately 690-donor mean. Because HLA typing was unavailable for some donors at each locus, only the typed subset was used in association tests. Compared with equally common non-associated chains, HLA-associated TCR beta chains in a later analysis were more clonally expanded and had lower generation probabilities. The cohort was sequenced for TCR beta chains only, and without alpha or paired-chain data the features that could be detected were limited. An earlier analysis of approximately 540 of the donors showed that most TCR beta V segments appeared in productive rearrangements either about 87% or about 30% of the time, which broadly matched IMGT annotations.

The library relied on the immunoSEQ multiplex PCR assay. A mixture of 60 forward primers for TCR Vbeta segments and 13 reverse primers for TCR Jbeta segments was used in the multiplex PCR. A multiplex PCR assay on genomic DNA amplified the CDR3 region of rearranged TCR beta genes. On the Illumina HiSeq System, the amplified TCR beta libraries were sequenced as 87-base-pair reads. Per the original workflow: A later analysis counted around 72 million unique TCR beta chains across the 500 to 850 repertoires, and 9.5 million to 11 million of these chains were shared by at least two donors. Raw reads were error-corrected and collapsed into unique sequences by a nearest-neighbor algorithm in which closely related sequences were merged to remove PCR and sequencing errors. V, D and J gene segments were assigned by aligning CDR3 sequences to IMGT reference sequences. For a sequence to be retained, at least a six-nucleotide match to both a V gene segment and a J gene segment was required. Rearrangements were called productive when the CDR3 lacked stop codons and stayed in frame with V and J; all others were non-productive. Following IMGT convention, CDR3 was defined as the stretch from the second conserved V-encoded cysteine up to the conserved J-encoded phenylalanine. The earlier analysis of approximately 500 of the donors excluded sequences that lacked an unambiguous match to a single V gene segment. In an earlier analysis of 450 to 750 of the donors, a V segment was called functional when productive rearrangements were above 56.7%, and segregating when the standard deviation between donors exceeded 5%. A statistical classification framework was built for diagnosing cytomegalovirus status from the catalog of TCR beta chain sequences. In a later analysis, V and J genes were assigned by comparing TCR nucleotide sequences against IMGT/GENE-DB human TR gene sequences. The TCRdist pipeline was used in a later analysis to assign CDR3 sequences and most-parsimonious VDJ recombination scenarios. In a later analysis, every TCR beta chain was defined by the combination of its CDR3 amino acid sequence and its V-gene family, and reads without a unique V-gene family were dropped. As a way to deal with suspected cross-contamination and a sequencing artifact, a later analysis dropped hundreds of nucleotide sequences that were highly shared and had low generation probability. In a later analysis, a clonal expansion index was calculated for each public chain from normalized within-repertoire ranks of inferred template counts. In a later analysis, generation probabilities were computed with a VDJ recombination model fitted to out-of-frame rearrangements, and the resulting probabilities were checked against IGoR. In a later analysis, TCR-TCR, TCR-HLA and TCR-CMV co-occurrence was scored with hypergeometric tests, and a repertoire-size bias correction was applied to TCR pairs. False discovery rates were estimated in a later analysis by permuting HLA or CMV assignments 20 times. A later analysis grouped co-occurring TCRs with DBSCAN, adding TCRdist sequence similarity when clustering within HLA-allele-positive subsets. For co-occurrence clustering, repertoires with fewer than 30,000 or more than 120,000 public chains were excluded, along with roughly five repertoires with anomalous nucleotide sharing. This is the immuneACCESS table as TCRdb keeps it, with only in-frame sequences that have V and J called. A part of the clones is gone; compared with another copy, unresolved V genes explain less than half, and the rest is unexplained. V and J calls and clone size follow that table, whereas D and trimming were derived from the DNA. The sample data list approximately 100,000 clones, and roughly 79% of these were observed just once. 5.8% of the sample comes from the top ten.

The sample taken for sequencing was PBMCs. This receptor was taken from a man in his sixties in good health and CMV-seropositive.

The CDR3 loop reads CASSADRGSYNEQFF. The DNA sequence follows: TGTGCCAGCAGCGCCGACAGGGGTTCCTACAATGAGCAGTTCTTC. The chain is encoded by TRBV9 joined to TRBJ2-1, with 8 bases in between that match TRBD1. Unmatched junction bases come to 3, with V trimmed by 3 bases and J by 1 base. CDR1 SGDLS and CDR2 YYNGEE were looked up in the germline V gene. Spanning cysteine to phenylalanine, the CDR3 consists of 15 amino acids. Of the read, only the CDR3 DNA is kept; its 45 bases are in frame from base 1.